This T cell receptor beta chain was sequenced during a study of CD8+ T cells in alopecia areata. Study-wide background: Transfer of skin from roughly 6-12-month-old C3H/HeJ graft donors with spontaneous alopecia was made to roughly 7-10-week-old female C3H/HeJ mice. Overall study results and limits: Scalp repertoires also include resident alphabeta T cells from normal skin.

Extracted from the samples, RNA was reverse transcribed into cDNA to serve as the sequencing template. Assay used: immunoSEQ multiplex PCR; TCRdb lists only in-frame clones, some missing. The sample includes about 1,900 clones, none of them occurring once. This clone was observed at least ten times. Its antigen remains unknown. Genes and germline are mouse. The read ends 4 residues before the CDR3 terminus; that terminus is restored from the germline J gene. CDR3 length equals 14 residues. CDR1 and CDR2 from the germline V gene are LGHNA and YNLKQL (reference sequence). V lost 1 base, J lost 1 base, and 7 bases lay in between.

Sequencing used lesional skin. The chain links TRBV5 to TRBJ1-1, with D unclear. The sequence was obtained from a C3H/HeJ mouse with alopecia areata. The strain is characterized by the MHC haplotype H2-k. CDR3 DNA (partial): TGTGCCAGCAGCCAAGTTCAGGCGAACACA. Translation: CASSQVQANT. The entire CDR3 reads CASSQVQANTEVFF.